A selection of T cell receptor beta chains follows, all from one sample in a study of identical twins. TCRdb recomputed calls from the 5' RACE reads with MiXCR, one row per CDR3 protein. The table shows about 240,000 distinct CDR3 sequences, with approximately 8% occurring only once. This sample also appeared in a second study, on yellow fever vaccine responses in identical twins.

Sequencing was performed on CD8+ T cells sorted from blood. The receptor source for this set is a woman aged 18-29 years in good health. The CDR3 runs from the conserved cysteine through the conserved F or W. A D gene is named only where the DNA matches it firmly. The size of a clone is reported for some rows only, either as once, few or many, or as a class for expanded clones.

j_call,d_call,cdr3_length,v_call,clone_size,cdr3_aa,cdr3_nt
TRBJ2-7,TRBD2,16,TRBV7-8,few,CASSLTTSGSLYEQYF,TGTGCCAGCAGCTTGACGACTAGCGGGAGTCTCTACGAGCAGTACTTC
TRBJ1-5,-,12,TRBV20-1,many,CSARDSNRPQHF,TGCAGTGCTAGGGACAGTAACAGGCCCCAGCATTTT
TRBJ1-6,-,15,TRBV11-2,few,CASSTTESYNSPLHF,TGTGCCAGCAGCACGACGGAATCCTATAATTCACCCCTCCACTTT
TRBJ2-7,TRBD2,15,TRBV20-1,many,CSATSPAGGGYEQYF,TGCAGTGCTACCTCGCCGGCGGGCGGGGGATACGAGCAGTACTTC
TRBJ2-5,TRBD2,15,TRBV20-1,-,CSARAGTSGKETQYF,TGCAGTGCTAGAGCCGGGACTAGCGGGAAAGAGACCCAGTACTTC
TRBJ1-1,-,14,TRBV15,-,CATSRGLTSDGAFF,TGTGCCACCAGCAGAGGTTTGACCAGCGACGGAGCTTTCTTT
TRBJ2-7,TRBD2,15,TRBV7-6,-,CASSSASGGLGEQYF,TGTGCCAGCAGCTCAGCTAGCGGAGGCCTAGGGGAGCAGTACTTC
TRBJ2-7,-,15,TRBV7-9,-,CASSPYGGGSYEQYF,TGTGCCAGCAGCCCATACGGAGGGGGCTCTTACGAGCAGTACTTC
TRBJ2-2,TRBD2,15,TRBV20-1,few,CSAASGSANTGELFF,TGCAGTGCTGCTAGCGGGAGTGCGAACACCGGGGAGCTGTTTTTT
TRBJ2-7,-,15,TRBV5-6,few,CASSFGGGLPYEQYF,TGTGCCAGCAGCTTCGGGGGCGGCCTGCCATACGAGCAGTACTTC
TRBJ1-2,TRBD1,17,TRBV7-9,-,CASSDRGTGDPNYGYTF,TGTGCCAGCAGCGACAGAGGGACAGGGGATCCTAACTATGGCTACACCTTC
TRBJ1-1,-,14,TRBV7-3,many,CASSLTGGGTEAFF,TGTGCCAGCAGCCTGACAGGAGGAGGCACTGAAGCTTTCTTT
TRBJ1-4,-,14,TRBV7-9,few,CASSLLAEDEKLFF,TGTGCCAGCAGCTTACTGGCCGAGGATGAAAAACTGTTTTTT
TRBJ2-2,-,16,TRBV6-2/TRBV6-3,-,CASSYKEQGLTGELFF,TGTGCCAGCAGTTACAAGGAACAGGGTCTAACCGGGGAGCTGTTTTTT
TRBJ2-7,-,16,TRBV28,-,CASSLSRSRASYEQYF,TGTGCCAGCAGTTTATCTAGGAGTAGAGCGTCCTACGAGCAGTACTTC
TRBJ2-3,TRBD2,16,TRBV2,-,CASSETLAGVGDTQYF,TGTGCCAGCAGTGAAACACTAGCGGGAGTGGGTGATACGCAGTATTTT
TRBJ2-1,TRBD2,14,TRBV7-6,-,CASSPGLAGVEQFF,TGTGCCAGCAGCCCGGGACTAGCGGGAGTTGAGCAGTTCTTC
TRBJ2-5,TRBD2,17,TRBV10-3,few,CAISEGPLRGEKETQYF,TGTGCCATCAGTGAGGGACCCCTGCGGGGGGAAAAAGAGACCCAGTACTTC
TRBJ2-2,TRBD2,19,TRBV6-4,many,CASSDWPASGRGGTGELFF,TGTGCCAGCAGTGACTGGCCCGCTAGCGGGAGAGGCGGAACCGGGGAGCTGTTTTTT
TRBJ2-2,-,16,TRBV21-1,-,CASSKDGHPNTGELFF,TGTGCCAGCAGCAAAGACGGACATCCCAACACCGGGGAGCTGTTTTTT
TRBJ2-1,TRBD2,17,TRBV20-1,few,CSARDSTSVSSYNEQFF,TGCAGTGCTAGAGACTCAACTAGCGTAAGCTCCTACAATGAGCAGTTCTTC
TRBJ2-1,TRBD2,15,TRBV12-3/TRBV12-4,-,CASSRPGLADNEQFF,TGTGCCAGCAGTAGGCCGGGACTAGCGGACAATGAGCAGTTCTTC
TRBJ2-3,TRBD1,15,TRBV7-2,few,CASSPLGTGGDTQYF,TGTGCCAGCAGCCCCCTAGGGACAGGGGGGGATACGCAGTATTTT
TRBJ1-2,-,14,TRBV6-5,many,CASSYALQGNGHTF,TGTGCCAGCAGTTACGCTTTACAGGGTAATGGCCACACCTTC
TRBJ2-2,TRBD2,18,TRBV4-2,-,CASSQASGGAANTGELFF,TGTGCCAGCAGCCAGGCTAGCGGGGGGGCAGCGAACACCGGGGAGCTGTTTTTT
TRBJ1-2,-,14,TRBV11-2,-,CASSLGRTIYGYTF,TGTGCCAGCAGCTTGGGACGCACAATCTATGGCTACACCTTC
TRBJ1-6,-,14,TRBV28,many,CASSFRLQGSPLHF,TGTGCCAGCAGTTTTCGCTTACAGGGCTCACCCCTCCACTTT
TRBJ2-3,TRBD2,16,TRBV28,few,CASSKGLAGGTDTQYF,TGTGCCAGCAGTAAGGGACTAGCGGGAGGCACAGATACGCAGTATTTT
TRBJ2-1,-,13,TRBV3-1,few,CASSQNQMDEQFF,TGTGCCAGCAGCCAGAATCAGATGGATGAGCAGTTCTTC
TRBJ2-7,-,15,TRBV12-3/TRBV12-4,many,CASSHTDIGSYEQYF,TGTGCCAGCAGTCATACGGACATTGGATCCTACGAGCAGTACTTC
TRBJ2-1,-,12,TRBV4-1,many,CASSLQGYEQFF,TGCGCCAGCAGCTTACAGGGTTATGAGCAGTTCTTC
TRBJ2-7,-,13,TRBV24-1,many,CATINPKIYEQYF,TGTGCCACCATTAACCCCAAAATCTACGAGCAGTACTTC
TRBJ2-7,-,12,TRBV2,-,CASRDGPYEQYF,TGTGCCAGCAGGGACGGTCCTTACGAGCAGTACTTC
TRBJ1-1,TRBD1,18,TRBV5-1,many,CASSDGTGGRGMNTEAFF,TGCGCCAGCAGCGACGGGACAGGGGGAAGGGGAATGAACACTGAAGCTTTCTTT
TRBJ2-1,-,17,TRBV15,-,CATSRDLLESSYNEQFF,TGTGCCACCAGCAGAGATCTGCTGGAGAGCTCCTACAATGAGCAGTTCTTC
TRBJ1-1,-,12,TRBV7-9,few,CASSLDLGEAFF,TGTGCCAGCAGCTTAGATCTAGGGGAAGCTTTCTTT
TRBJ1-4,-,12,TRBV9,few,CASSYGGEKLFF,TGTGCCAGCAGCTATGGGGGCGAAAAACTGTTTTTT
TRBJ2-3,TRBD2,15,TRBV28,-,CASSRTSGVSDTQYF,TGTGCCAGCAGTAGGACTAGCGGGGTGTCAGATACGCAGTATTTT
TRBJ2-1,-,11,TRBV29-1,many,CSVPEKEGQFF,TGCAGCGTCCCCGAAAAAGAGGGCCAGTTCTTC
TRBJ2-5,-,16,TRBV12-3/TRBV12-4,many,CASSLALLAPRETQYF,TGTGCCAGCAGTTTAGCGCTTCTAGCGCCGCGGGAGACCCAGTACTTC
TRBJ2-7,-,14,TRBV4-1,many,CASSQGDRSYEQYF,TGCGCCAGCAGCCAAGGAGACAGGAGCTACGAGCAGTACTTC
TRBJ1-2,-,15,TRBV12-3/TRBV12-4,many,CASSRTLDGFYGYTF,TGTGCCAGCAGTCGAACGCTGGACGGTTTCTATGGCTACACCTTC
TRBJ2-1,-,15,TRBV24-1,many,CATSDLMGAGNEQFF,TGTGCCACCAGTGATTTGATGGGGGCAGGCAATGAGCAGTTCTTC
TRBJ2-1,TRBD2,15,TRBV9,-,CASSGTSGRNNEQFF,TGTGCCAGCAGCGGGACTAGCGGGAGGAACAATGAGCAGTTCTTC
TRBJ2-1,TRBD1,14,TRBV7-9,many,CASSLGTGDVEQFF,TGTGCCAGCAGCTTAGGGACAGGGGACGTTGAGCAGTTCTTC
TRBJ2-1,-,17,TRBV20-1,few,CSARDRGMVGTFNEQFF,TGCAGTGCTAGAGATCGCGGGATGGTGGGGACTTTCAATGAGCAGTTCTTC
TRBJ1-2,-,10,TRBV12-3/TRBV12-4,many,CASTEGTLFF,TGTGCCAGCACCGAGGGTACACTTTTCTTC
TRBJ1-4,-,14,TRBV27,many,CASTSTATNEKLFF,TGTGCCAGCACCTCGACAGCAACTAATGAAAAACTGTTTTTT
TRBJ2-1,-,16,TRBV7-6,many,CASSLLSHISYNEQFF,TGTGCCAGCAGCTTACTCTCACACATCTCCTACAATGAGCAGTTCTTC
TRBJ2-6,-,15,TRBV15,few,CATSQFSSGANVLTF,TGTGCCACCAGTCAATTTAGCTCTGGGGCCAACGTCCTGACTTTC
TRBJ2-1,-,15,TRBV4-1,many,CANRWGGQRINEQFF,TGCGCCAACCGCTGGGGAGGACAGCGAATCAATGAGCAGTTCTTC
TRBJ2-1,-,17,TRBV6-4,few,CASSADSTLFNYNEQFF,TGTGCCAGCAGTGCGGACAGTACCCTCTTCAACTACAATGAGCAGTTCTTC
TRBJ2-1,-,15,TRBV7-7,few,CASSLGAGASNEQFF,TGTGCCAGCAGCTTGGGGGCGGGGGCCTCCAATGAGCAGTTCTTC
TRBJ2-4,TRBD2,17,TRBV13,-,CASSLGGFTPRENIQYF,TGTGCCAGCAGCCTCGGGGGGTTTACTCCTAGGGAAAACATTCAGTACTTC
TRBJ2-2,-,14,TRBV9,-,CASSVNTDTGELFF,TGTGCCAGCAGCGTAAATACAGACACCGGGGAGCTGTTTTTT
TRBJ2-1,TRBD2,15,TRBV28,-,CASRTPGLADNEQFF,TGTGCCAGCAGAACTCCGGGACTAGCGGACAATGAGCAGTTCTTC
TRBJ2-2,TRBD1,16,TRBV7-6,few,CASSLSPTGETGELFF,TGTGCCAGCAGCTTATCGCCGACAGGGGAGACCGGGGAGCTGTTTTTT
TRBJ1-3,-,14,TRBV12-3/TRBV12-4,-,CASSLPGSGNTIYF,TGTGCCAGCAGTTTACCAGGGTCGGGAAACACCATATATTTT
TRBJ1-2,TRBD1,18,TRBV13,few,CASSNHGQGSEYYYGYTF,TGTGCCAGCAGCAATCACGGACAGGGGTCGGAATATTACTATGGCTACACCTTC